These T cell receptor beta chains were read from a single sample in a study of T cell responses to AZD1222 COVID-19 vaccine. Produced via immunoSEQ multiplex PCR; TCRdb's table is partial and in-frame only. The sample has 130,000 or so clones; 92% are singletons. The sequencing used peripheral blood, collected 28 days after the second AZD1222 dose. These receptor sequences come from an adult who received the AZD1222 COVID-19 vaccine. The CDR3 runs from the conserved cysteine through the conserved F or W. The D gene is left open where the match is weak. Some rows have no size entry. The others give once, few or many, or a class for an expanded clone.

-,14,TRBJ2-7,TRBV5-4,-,TGTGCCAGCAGCTTGGATTTCGGGACCGGCGAGCAGTACTTC,CASSLDFGTGEQYF
-,14,TRBJ2-7,TRBV7-9,-,TGTGCCAGCAGCCGGGACATTTATTCCTACGAGCAGTACTTC,CASSRDIYSYEQYF
-,12,TRBJ1-6,TRBV7-4,-,TGTGCCAGCAGGGGGCGACACTCACCCCTCCACTTT,CASRGRHSPLHF
-,13,TRBJ2-1,TRBV7-3,TRBD2,TGTGCCAGCAGCTGGGACCGCGGGGGTGAGCAGTTCTTC,CASSWDRGGEQFF
-,14,TRBJ1-2,TRBV20-1,-,TGCAGTGCTAGTGGATCAGCCACGAACTATGGCTACACCTTC,CSASGSATNYGYTF
-,15,TRBJ1-5,TRBV18,-,TGTGCCAGCTCACGTGAGGGTACCAGCAATCAGCCCCAGCATTTT,CASSREGTSNQPQHF
-,17,TRBJ1-6,TRBV5-6,-,TGTGCCAGCTCCTACCATTCTGGTCCGGGCCATGGACCACCCCTCCACTTT,CASSYHSGPGHGPPLHF
-,14,TRBJ2-5,TRBV4-3,-,TGCGCCAGCAGCCCCCCTGGCAGGCAAGAGACCCAGTACTTC,CASSPPGRQETQYF
-,14,TRBJ2-1,TRBV5-4,-,TGTGCCAGCAGCATGGGACCCAATTACAATGAGCAGTTCTTC,CASSMGPNYNEQFF
-,16,TRBJ1-1,TRBV4-3,TRBD1,TGCGCCAGCAGCCAGGCTTTAACAGGGGGGAAGACTGAAGCTTTCTTT,CASSQALTGGKTEAFF
medium-sized,16,TRBJ2-1,TRBV6-4,-,TGTGCCAGCAGTGACTCGACAACGTCGGATTACAATGAGCAGTTCTTC,CASSDSTTSDYNEQFF
-,16,TRBJ2-3,TRBV7-3,TRBD1,TGTGCCAGCAGCTTATTAGGACAGGGTGGGACAGATACGCAGTATTTT,CASSLLGQGGTDTQYF
-,17,TRBJ2-5,TRBV27,TRBD2,TGTGCCAGCAGTTTGTATAAGACTAGCGGGACCCAAGAGACCCAGTACTTC,CASSLYKTSGTQETQYF
-,16,TRBJ2-1,TRBV4-3,-,TGCGCCAGCAGCCAAGCGATAGGAGGGGGCCGGGGTGAGCAGTTCTTC,CASSQAIGGGRGEQFF
-,14,TRBJ2-7,TRBV7-9,-,TGTGCCAGCAGCGCGGACAGTTTTCGCTACGAGCAGTACTTC,CASSADSFRYEQYF
-,14,TRBJ1-1,TRBV5-1,-,TGCGCCAGCAGCCTGGACGGCCCAAACACTGAAGCTTTCTTT,CASSLDGPNTEAFF
-,15,TRBJ1-1,TRBV15,-,TGTGCCACCAGCTTAAGGACGGTTGGTGTCACTGAAGCTTTCTTT,CATSLRTVGVTEAFF
-,12,TRBJ2-7,TRBV14,-,TGTGCCAGCAGCTCGGCAAATTACGAGCAGTACTTC,CASSSANYEQYF
-,14,TRBJ2-7,TRBV28,TRBD2,TGTGCCAGCAGTTTAGGAGTGGTAGCGGGCGAGCAGTACTTC,CASSLGVVAGEQYF
-,16,TRBJ1-5,TRBV27,-,TGTGCCAGCAGTTTACGGGGGGCAGAGGGCAATCAGCCCCAGCATTTT,CASSLRGAEGNQPQHF
-,13,TRBJ2-2,TRBV7-9,-,TGTGCCAGCAGCTTAAGATACGGCGGGGAGCTGTTTTTT,CASSLRYGGELFF
-,14,TRBJ2-1,TRBV18,TRBD2,TGTGCCAGCTGTCGGGAGGGCCGCCTCAATGAGCAGTTCTTC,CASCREGRLNEQFF
-,17,TRBJ2-3,TRBV4-2,-,TGTGCCAGCAGCCAAAATAGTCAGGGGGGGACAGGAGATACGCAGTATTTT,CASSQNSQGGTGDTQYF
-,11,TRBJ2-1,TRBV12-3/TRBV12-4,-,TGTGCCAGCAGTTTAGTCGGTGAGCAGTTCTTC,CASSLVGEQFF
-,15,TRBJ2-3,TRBV9,-,TGTGCCAGCAGCACAACAGGGACTAGCACAGATACGCAGTATTTT,CASSTTGTSTDTQYF
-,15,TRBJ1-4,TRBV27,-,TGTGCCAGCAGTCATTGGGGATCCGTTAATGAAAAACTGTTTTTT,CASSHWGSVNEKLFF
-,12,TRBJ2-1,TRBV7-8,-,TGTGCCAGCAGCTTCGACCACGGTGAGCAGTTCTTC,CASSFDHGEQFF
-,17,TRBJ1-2,TRBV30,-,TGTGCCTGGAGATCCATCGGGGAGGGTTGCTTTGGTTATGGCTACACCTTC,CAWRSIGEGCFGYGYTF
-,14,TRBJ2-2,TRBV16,-,TGTGCCAGCAGCCAAGTTTTCGGGACCGGGGAGCTGTTTTTT,CASSQVFGTGELFF
-,14,TRBJ1-4,TRBV20-1,TRBD1,TGCAGTGCTAGTCCCGGGACAGGCGATGAAAAACTGTTTTTT,CSASPGTGDEKLFF
-,16,TRBJ2-1,TRBV11-2,TRBD1,TGTGCCAGCAGCTTGTACCGGGACAGGGGATGGAATGAGCAGTTCTTC,CASSLYRDRGWNEQFF
-,13,TRBJ1-2,TRBV7-2,-,TGTGCCAGCAGCTCCCAGGCTAACTATGGCTACACCTTC,CASSSQANYGYTF
-,16,TRBJ1-6,TRBV7-9,-,TGTGCCAGCAGTCCGAACTCGGATAGCTATAATTCACCCCTCCACTTT,CASSPNSDSYNSPLHF
-,13,TRBJ2-3,TRBV3-1/TRBV3-2,TRBD1,TGTGCCAGCAGAGAAGACAGGGCAGATACGCAGTATTTT,CASREDRADTQYF
-,13,TRBJ2-3,TRBV3-1/TRBV3-2,-,TGTGCCAGCAGCCAAAGGTCTCGCTGGACGCAGTATTTT,CASSQRSRWTQYF
-,12,TRBJ1-1,TRBV12-3/TRBV12-4,TRBD1,TGTGCCAGCAGCCGGGGACAGCTGGAAGCTTTCTTT,CASSRGQLEAFF
-,12,TRBJ2-7,TRBV6-6,TRBD1,TGTGCCACCTCCGGACAGGGGAACGAGCAGTACTTC,CATSGQGNEQYF
-,17,TRBJ2-2,TRBV3-1/TRBV3-2,-,TGTGCCAGCAGCCAAGATTACGGGACGGCCCACACCGGGGAGCTGTTTTTT,CASSQDYGTAHTGELFF
-,14,TRBJ1-2,TRBV7-3,-,TGTGCCAGCACACAACGGCACCCTAACTATGGCTACACCTTC,CASTQRHPNYGYTF
-,16,TRBJ2-1,TRBV9,TRBD2,TGTGCCAGCAGCGTAGGATTAGCGGGAGACTACAATGAGCAGTTCTTC,CASSVGLAGDYNEQFF
-,14,TRBJ2-1,TRBV23-1,-,TGCGCCACCGCGGGTCTCCAGTCTTACAATGAGCAGTTCTTC,CATAGLQSYNEQFF
-,15,TRBJ2-7,TRBV3-1/TRBV3-2,TRBD2,TGTGCCAGCAGCCGAGTCCCGGGACTAGCTGACGAGCAGTACTTC,CASSRVPGLADEQYF
-,16,TRBJ2-3,TRBV7-2,TRBD2,TGTGCCAGCAGCCCCCGGGGAGGGCGGAGGGCAGATACGCAGTATTTT,CASSPRGGRRADTQYF
-,13,TRBJ1-6,TRBV2,-,TGTGCCAGCAGGCTGAGGGGGAATTCACCCCTCCACTTT,CASRLRGNSPLHF
-,13,TRBJ1-2,TRBV7-9,TRBD1,TGTGCCAGCAGCTCGGACAGGGGTTACGGCTACACCTTC,CASSSDRGYGYTF
-,14,TRBJ1-2,TRBV9,-,TGTGCCAGCAGCGTAGGACAGGCCAACTATGGCTACACCTTC,CASSVGQANYGYTF
-,15,TRBJ1-1,TRBV7-8,TRBD1,TGTGCCAGCACCCCACAGGGGACGGCAATTTCTGAAGCTTTCTTT,CASTPQGTAISEAFF
-,12,TRBJ1-1,TRBV5-3,-,TGTGCAAGGATCCGGGACGCAAAGCAAGCTTTCTTT,CARIRDAKQAFF
-,14,TRBJ1-2,TRBV19,-,TGTGCCACCTCACCCCGGGGCCGGGGTGGCGGCTACACCTTC,CATSPRGRGGGYTF
-,16,TRBJ1-5,TRBV27,TRBD1,TGTGCCAGCAGGCCTTTTCCGGGACAGGGCGATCAGCCCCAGCATTTT,CASRPFPGQGDQPQHF
-,17,TRBJ1-6,TRBV28,TRBD1,TGTGCCATCAGTGGGGGAGATGACAGGGGTTATAATTCACCCCTCCACTTT,CAISGGDDRGYNSPLHF
-,17,TRBJ2-2,TRBV6-6,TRBD2,TGTGCCAGCAGTCGACGGGGGGGCAGCACGAGGGCCGGGGAGCTGTTTTTT,CASSRRGGSTRAGELFF
-,15,TRBJ1-4,TRBV19,-,TGTGCCAGTAGTGGGAACAGGGAACTTAGTGAAAAACTGTTTTTT,CASSGNRELSEKLFF
once,15,TRBJ2-2,TRBV2,TRBD1,TGTGCCAGCAGACAGGACAGGGCGAGTGCCGGGGAGCTGTTTTTT,CASRQDRASAGELFF
once,16,TRBJ1-4,TRBV5-6,-,TGTGCCAGCAGCTTGGGGGGACGGCGCCTTAATGAAAAACTGTTTTTT,CASSLGGRRLNEKLFF
-,15,TRBJ2-2,TRBV27,TRBD1,TGTGCCAGCAGCTGGGGACAGGGGTACACCGGGGAGCTGTTTTTT,CASSWGQGYTGELFF
-,15,TRBJ1-2,TRBV19,-,TGTGCCAGTAGTAGGGGGGACGACTCATTACGTGGCTACACCTTC,CASSRGDDSLRGYTF